These 22 T cell receptor beta chains were sequenced from one sample in a study of T-cell reconstitution after alpha-beta-depleted transplantation in children (dated by TCRdb to 2016 to 2017). Receptors were amplified or captured by PCR. Reads for this sample came from an Illumina HiSeq 2500. TCR library preparation used molecular barcoding, with unique molecular identifiers applied to normalize quantification of the TCRbeta repertoire. TCRdb applied fastp at Q25 and MiXCR to the public reads, then kept only in-frame beta chains. Rows matching on CDR3 protein sequence are summarized as one entry with the most common DNA and genes. The sample yields about 300,000 distinct CDR3 sequences; 9.5% to 13% were counted once. The top ten hold 7.5% of the sample. The treatment or condition label, read with the paper, signifies: allogeneic hematopoietic cell transplantation with graft depleted of TCRalphabeta T cells and CD19 B cells.

The sample consisted of PBMCs, taken before TCRalphabeta/CD19-depleted stem cell transplant. These receptors all stem from a boy in the first two years of life with acute myeloid leukemia, due to receive a stem cell transplant.

This clonotype showed up many times. V is TRBV10-3 and J is TRBJ1-2; D uncertain. This CDR3 is built from 13 residues. V lost 3 bases and J 2 bases, leaving 7 bases between the germline ends. Per germline, CDR1 ENHRY and CDR2 SYGVKD. Here the CDR3 reads CAISDELNYGYTF. CDR3 bases: TGTGCCATCAGTGATGAACTAAACTATGGCTACACCTTC.

Many counts were recorded for this clonotype. CDR3 DNA sequence: TGTGCCAGCACGACCTCCTACGAGCAGTACTTC. Translating it yields CASTTSYEQYF. The chain couples TRBV11-2 to TRBJ2-7; the D is unclear. CDR1 and CDR2 from the germline V gene are SGHAT and FQNNGV. CDR3 length equals 11 residues. Trimming cost V 7 bases and J 0 bases, with 4 bases left between them.

V is TRBV5-6 and J is TRBJ1-1, with a weak D call TRBD1 (6 bases). Germline CDR1 and CDR2: SGHDT and YYEEEE. The CDR3 runs to 15 residues. Deletions cut 1 base from V and 1 base from J, with 11 bases between. CDR3 coding DNA: TGTGCCAGCAGCTTGTTCCGGACAGCGAACACTGAAGCTTTCTTT. Translation gives CASSLFRTANTEAFF.

This clonotype was recorded many times. The chain couples TRBV11-2 to TRBJ1-1; D call uncertain. The CDR3 contains 14 residues. V lost 3 bases, J lost 1 base, and 9 bases lay in between. CDR1 and CDR2 (germline): SGHAT, FQNNGV. The CDR3 here is CASSFASGNTEAFF. The CDR3 DNA reads TGTGCCAGCAGCTTCGCTTCAGGGAACACTGAAGCTTTCTTT.

This clonotype was recorded many times. The chain links TRBV7-2 to TRBJ2-1, with D possibly TRBD2 on 6 matching bases. This CDR3 spans 15 amino acids. CDR1 and CDR2 from the germline V gene are SGHTA and FQGNSA. The V end was cut by 5 bases, the J end by 5 bases, with 16 bases between. The CDR3 DNA sequence: TGTGCCAGCAGCCCAGAGGGGACTCGCAACAATGAGCAGTTCTTC. It specifies CASSPEGTRNNEQFF.

The table lists this clonotype with a count of one. A read error is possible here, since a much larger clone lies one base away. It is likely a read error, because the conserved phenylalanine at the end of the CDR3 is missing. The chain joins TRBV6-2 or TRBV6-3 to TRBJ1-1; D may be TRBD1 (6 bases). Germline values: CDR1 MNHEY, CDR2 SVGEGT. The CDR3 totals 13 residues. V dropped 8 bases and J dropped 5 bases, with 15 bases sitting between them. In nucleotides, the CDR3 is TGTGCCAGCGGGGGCAGAGGCGCTACTGAAGCTTTCTCT. Residues: CASGGRGATEAFS.

This clonotype was seen more than once but under ten times. The chain employs TRBV13 and TRBJ2-7; 12 bases are a match to TRBD2. Germline V gives CDR1 PRHDT, CDR2 FYEKMQ (reference sequence). The CDR3 has 13 amino acids. The trim removed 8 bases at V and 5 bases at J, leaving 4 bases unmatched. The CDR3: CASQTSGGHEQYF. In DNA, the CDR3 is TGTGCCAGCCAGACTAGCGGGGGCCACGAGCAGTACTTC.

This clonotype was seen many times. This rearrangement joins TRBV3-1 to TRBJ2-7; 10 bases line up with TRBD2. Germline values: CDR1 LGHDT, CDR2 YNNKEL (reference sequence). Unmatched junction bases numbered 12, after V lost 4 bases and J lost 6 bases. The CDR3 covers 16 residues. The DNA of the CDR3 is TGTGCCAGCAGCCCAGATGGACTAGCGGAGTGGAGCGAGCAGTACTTC. Translating gives CASSPDGLAEWSEQYF.

This clonotype came up many times. The chain carries TRBV20-1 and TRBJ2-5, with a possible D match to TRBD2 (5 bases). The CDR3 has 16 residues. Germline CDR1 and CDR2: DFQATT and SNEGSKA (reference sequence). V was cut by 0 bases and J by 3 bases, with 17 bases left in between. The CDR3 reads CSARDRFWAGEETQYF. CDR3 in DNA: TGCAGTGCTAGAGATCGATTTTGGGCGGGTGAAGAGACCCAGTACTTC.

This clonotype appeared many times. The chain is built from TRBV29-1 and TRBJ2-2, with no clear D. The V end lost 0 bases, the J end lost 6 bases, and 14 bases lay between the germline ends. This CDR3 region has 15 residues. Germline V gives CDR1 SQVTM, CDR2 ANQGSEA. In DNA, the CDR3 is TGCAGCGTTGAAGACTTCCGGGCCAGCTCCGGGGAGCTGTTTTTT. Its protein is CSVEDFRASSGELFF.

In this sample, this clonotype turned up many times. The chain recombines TRBV6-5 with TRBJ2-1; 12 bases align to TRBD2. Looked up from germline, CDR1 is MNHEY and CDR2 is SVGAGI. Unmatched junction bases numbered 7, after V lost 4 bases and J lost 3 bases. The CDR3 extends over 17 amino acids. The CDR3 is CASSSTSGGLDYNEQFF. The CDR3 bases are TGTGCCAGCAGTTCAACTAGCGGGGGGCTAGACTACAATGAGCAGTTCTTC.

This chain's CDR3 is CASRRVFAGTGPYEQYF. The CDR3 region has the DNA TGCGCCAGCAGACGGGTCTTCGCCGGGACAGGTCCCTACGAGCAGTACTTC. The V gene is TRBV5-1, the J gene TRBJ2-7; 8 bases fit TRBD1. Trimming removed 5 bases from V and 2 bases from J; junction bases left unmatched: 15. Germline V gene lookup returns CDR1 SGHRS and CDR2 YFSETQ. The CDR3 consists of 17 residues.

A remark on this clonotype: It may be a read error: a sequence one base away is much more abundant. The chain combines TRBV3-1 with TRBJ2-3; weak D call: TRBD2 (5 bases). The CDR3 is 13 residues long. Trimming removed 2 bases at V and 4 bases at J, with 7 bases between. Germline V gives CDR1 LGHDT, CDR2 YNNKEL (reference sequence). The CDR3 nucleotides are TGTGCCAGCAGCCAAAGCGGTGCAGATACGCAGTATTTT. It is translated as CASSQSGADTQYF.

The CDR3 coding sequence is TGTGCCAGCAGCGTAGAAAGATATGGCTACACCTTC. Translation gives CASSVERYGYTF. This rearrangement joins TRBV9 to TRBJ1-2; D is ambiguous. V was trimmed by 0 bases and J by 5 bases, leaving 5 bases between them. The CDR3 contains 12 residues. The germline V gene encodes CDR1 SGDLS and CDR2 YYNGEE.

There are a few counts of this clonotype. The chain links TRBV6-1 to TRBJ1-1; D is unclear. Trimming took off 5 bases at V and 4 bases at J, with 17 bases between the two ends. The CDR3 extends over 15 amino acids. The germline gives CDR1 MNHNS, CDR2 SASEGT. Here the CDR3 DNA reads TGTGCCAGCAGTTATACCCTTCCAGGTGGCACTGAAGCTTTCTTT. Its protein product is CASSYTLPGGTEAFF.

The J gene is TRBJ2-7, the V gene TRBV28; TRBD1 agrees at 8 bases. Looked up from germline, CDR1 is MDHEN and CDR2 is SYDVKM. CDR3 length equals 16 residues. V lost 5 bases to trimming and J lost 3 bases; unmatched junction nucleotides: 12. DNA for the CDR3: TGTGCCAGCAGTCCCCAGGACAGGGTGAGAATCTACGAGCAGTACTTC. Translated, it gives CASSPQDRVRIYEQYF.

This clonotype was observed at least ten times. This chain links TRBV4-3 with TRBJ2-1; 14 bases fit TRBD2. The CDR3 runs 16 residues. V shed 4 bases, J shed 7 bases, and the junction held 6 bases outside the gene matches. Germline assignment: CDR1 LGHNA and CDR2 YSLEER. For the CDR3, the DNA is TGCGCCAGCAGCCTGGGACTAGCGGGAGTTCGAAATGAGCAGTTCTTC. Amino acids: CASSLGLAGVRNEQFF.

This clonotype has ten or more counts. The V gene is TRBV12-3 or TRBV12-4, the J gene TRBJ2-1, with D perhaps matching TRBD1 or TRBD2 (5 bases each). V lost 3 bases and J 9 bases, leaving 18 bases between the germline ends. This CDR3 spans 15 amino acids. The CDR3 DNA is TGTGCCAGCAGTTTCCGCCACGGGGCAGCGTCTGAGCAGTTCTTC. This translates into CASSFRHGAASEQFF.

About this clonotype itself: A much larger clone is a single base away; this may be a read error. The rearrangement links TRBV20-1 to TRBJ2-7; D is undetermined. Germline V gives CDR1 DFQATT, CDR2 SNEGSKA (reference sequence). The CDR3 is made up of 15 amino acids. CDR3 in amino acids: CSARDMRLEVYDQYF. In DNA form, the CDR3 reads TGCAGTGCTAGAGATATGCGGTTAGAAGTCTACGACCAGTACTTC.

This clonotype was seen ten or more times. The rearrangement uses TRBV12-3 or TRBV12-4 and TRBJ1-6; D unclear. This CDR3 region has 14 residues. V shed 6 bases and J shed 0 bases, with 6 bases lying between them. This chain's CDR3 is CASRQLSYNSPLHF. In nucleotides, the CDR3 is TGTGCCAGCAGACAGCTCTCCTATAATTCACCCCTCCACTTT.

There are many counts of this clonotype. The chain uses TRBV28 and TRBJ2-7, with 11 bases that match TRBD1. Germline V gene sequence: CDR1 MDHEN, CDR2 SYDVKM. The length of the CDR3 is 15 residues. The J segment lost 3 bases and the V segment lost 3 bases, leaving 4 bases of the junction unmatched. The CDR3 here is CASSLSGTGGYEQYF. CDR3 coding DNA: TGTGCCAGCAGTTTGAGTGGGACAGGGGGCTACGAGCAGTACTTC.

The table lists this clonotype with many counts. This chain connects TRBV5-5 to TRBJ1-5; D perhaps matches TRBD1 (5 bases). The CDR3 has 14 amino acids. V was clipped by 0 bases and J by 4 bases, with 8 bases between them. Germline loops: CDR1 SGHKS, CDR2 YYEKEE (reference sequence). CDR3 residues: CASSLEQANQPQHF. CDR3 coding DNA: TGTGCCAGCAGCTTGGAACAGGCAAATCAGCCCCAGCATTTT.